This T cell receptor (beta chain) was retrieved from a study of Ad26.COV2.S vaccination and SARS-CoV-2 variants. The overall study: Donor participated within the Ad26.COV2.S arm of the COV1001 trial. Participants got Ad26.COV2.S intramuscularly, once or twice 56 days apart.

CDR3 length equals 16 residues. Trimming at V came to 3 bases and at J to 2 bases, leaving 7 bases not matched to a gene. CDR1 is LNHDA and CDR2 is SQIVND in the germline V gene (reference sequence). The table came from immunoSEQ multiplex PCR; TCRdb's copy has only in-frame clones and leaves some out. Of roughly 350,000 clones in the sample, about 89% were seen once. A note on this clone: Its target is unknown.

As to treatment: around 19 received Ad26.COV2.S at low or high dose, single or two shots; a few received placebo; per-sample allocation not given. Collection of the samples took place on day 63 after the first injection of vaccine or placebo. Whole-study findings and limits: An underestimation of total T cell responses may have resulted from the TCR breadth and depth analyses. The authors reported substantial breadth in spike-specific CD8+ and CD4+ T cell responses after vaccination.

This chain links TRBV19 with TRBJ2-1; 7 nucleotides align to TRBD2. The material was peripheral blood, obtained in a trial of Ad26.COV2.S vaccine versus placebo. The source of this sequence is a person aged 18-60 years who received the Ad26.COV2.S COVID-19 vaccine or a placebo. The CDR3 here is CASSILGGSTYNEQFF. The CDR3 bases are TGTGCCAGTAGTATTTTGGGGGGGTCCACCTACAATGAGCAGTTCTTC. Looking up the rest from reference TRBV19 and TRBJ2-1 gives the full variable domain: DGGITQSPKYLFRKEGQNVTLSCEQNLNHDAMYWYRQDPGQGLRLIYYSQIVNDFQKGDIAEGYSVSREKKESFPLTVTSAQKNPTAFYLCASSILGGSTYNEQFFGPGTRLTVL.